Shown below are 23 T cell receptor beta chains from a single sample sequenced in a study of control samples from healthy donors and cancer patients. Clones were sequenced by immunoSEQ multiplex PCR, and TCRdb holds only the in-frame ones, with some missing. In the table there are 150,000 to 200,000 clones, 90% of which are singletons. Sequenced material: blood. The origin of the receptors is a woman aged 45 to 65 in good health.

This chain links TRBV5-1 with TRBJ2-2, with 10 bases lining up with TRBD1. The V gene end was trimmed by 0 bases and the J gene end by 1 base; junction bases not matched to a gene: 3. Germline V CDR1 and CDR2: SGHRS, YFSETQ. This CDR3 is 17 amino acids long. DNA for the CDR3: TGCGCCAGCAGCTTGGTCGGGACAGGGGTGAACACCGGGGAGCTGTTTTTT. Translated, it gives CASSLVGTGVNTGELFF.

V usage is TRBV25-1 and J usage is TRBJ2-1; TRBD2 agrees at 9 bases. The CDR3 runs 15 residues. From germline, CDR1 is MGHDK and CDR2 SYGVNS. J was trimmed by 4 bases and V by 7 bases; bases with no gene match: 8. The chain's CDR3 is CASNLAGAGYNEQFF. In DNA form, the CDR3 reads TGTGCCAGCAACTTAGCGGGAGCCGGGTACAATGAGCAGTTCTTC.

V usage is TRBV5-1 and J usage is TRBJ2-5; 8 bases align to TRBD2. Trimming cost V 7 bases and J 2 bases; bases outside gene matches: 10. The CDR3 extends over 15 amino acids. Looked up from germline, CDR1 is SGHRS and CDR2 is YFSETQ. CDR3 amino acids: CASRLAGIKQETQYF. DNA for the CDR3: TGCGCCAGCCGTTTAGCGGGAATAAAACAAGAGACCCAGTACTTC.

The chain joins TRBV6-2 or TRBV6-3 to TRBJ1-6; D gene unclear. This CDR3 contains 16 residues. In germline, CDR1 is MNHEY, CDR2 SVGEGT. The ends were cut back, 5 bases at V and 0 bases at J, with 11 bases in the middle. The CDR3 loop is CASSNWDYSYNSPLHF. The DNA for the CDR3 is TGTGCCAGCAGTAACTGGGATTACTCCTATAATTCACCCCTCCACTTT.

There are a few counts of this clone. The CDR3 spells CASRKQGSYGYTF. The CDR3 bases are TGTGCCAGCAGGAAACAGGGTTCCTATGGCTACACCTTC. The rearrangement joins TRBV11-2 to TRBJ1-2; tentatively, D is TRBD1 (6 bases). The V end lost 6 bases, the J end lost 4 bases, and 12 bases lay between the germline ends. Germline CDR1 and CDR2: SGHAT and FQNNGV. The CDR3 spans 13 residues.

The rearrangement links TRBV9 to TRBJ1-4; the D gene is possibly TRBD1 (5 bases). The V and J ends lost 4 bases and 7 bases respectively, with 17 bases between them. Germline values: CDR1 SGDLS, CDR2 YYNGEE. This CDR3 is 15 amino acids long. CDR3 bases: TGTGCCAGCAGCCGATTGGGTCCGGGGGGTGAAAAACTGTTTTTT. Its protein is CASSRLGPGGEKLFF.

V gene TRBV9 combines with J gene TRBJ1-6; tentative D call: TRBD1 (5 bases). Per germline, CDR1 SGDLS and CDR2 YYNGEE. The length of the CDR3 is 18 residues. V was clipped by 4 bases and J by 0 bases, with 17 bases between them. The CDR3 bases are TGTGCCAGCAGCCCGTGGGCTTCCGGGGGCTCCTATAATTCACCCCTCCACTTT. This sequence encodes CASSPWASGGSYNSPLHF.

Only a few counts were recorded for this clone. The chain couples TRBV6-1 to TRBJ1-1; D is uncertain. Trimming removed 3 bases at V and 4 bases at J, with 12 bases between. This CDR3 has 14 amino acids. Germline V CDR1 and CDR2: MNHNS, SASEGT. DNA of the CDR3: TGTGCCAGCAGTGATAGCGGGTCCTCCACTGAAGCTTTCTTT. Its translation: CASSDSGSSTEAFF.

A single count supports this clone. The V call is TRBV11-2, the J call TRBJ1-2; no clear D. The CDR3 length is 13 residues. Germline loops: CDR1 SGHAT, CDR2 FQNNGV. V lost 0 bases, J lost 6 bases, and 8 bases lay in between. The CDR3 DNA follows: TGTGCCAGCAGCTTAGATCCCCTAAATGGCTACACCTTC. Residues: CASSLDPLNGYTF.

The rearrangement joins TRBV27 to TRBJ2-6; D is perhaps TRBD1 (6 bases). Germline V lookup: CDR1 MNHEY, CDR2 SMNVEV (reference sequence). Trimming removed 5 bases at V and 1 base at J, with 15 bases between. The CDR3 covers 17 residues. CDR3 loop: CASSQQGRMSGANVLTF. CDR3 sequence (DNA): TGTGCCAGCAGTCAACAGGGCCGGATGTCTGGGGCCAACGTCCTGACTTTC. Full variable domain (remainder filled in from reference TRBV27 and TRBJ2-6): EAQVTQNPRYLITVTGKKLTVTCSQNMNHEYMSWYRQDPGLGLRQIYYSMNVEVTDKGDVPEGYKVSRKEKRNFPLILESPSPNQTSLYFCASSQQGRMSGANVLTFGAGSRLTVL.

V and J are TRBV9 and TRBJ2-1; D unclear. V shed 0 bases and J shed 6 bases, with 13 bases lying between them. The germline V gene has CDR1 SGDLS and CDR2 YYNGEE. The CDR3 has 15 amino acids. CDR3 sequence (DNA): TGTGCCAGCAGCGTAGGGTCTAGTGGAGCCAATGAGCAGTTCTTC. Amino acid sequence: CASSVGSSGANEQFF. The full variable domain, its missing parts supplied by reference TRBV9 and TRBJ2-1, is DSGVTQTPKHLITATGQRVTLRCSPRSGDLSVYWYQQSLDQGLQFLIQYYNGEERAKGNILERFSAQQFPDLHSELNLSSLELGDSALYFCASSVGSSGANEQFFGPGTRLTVL.

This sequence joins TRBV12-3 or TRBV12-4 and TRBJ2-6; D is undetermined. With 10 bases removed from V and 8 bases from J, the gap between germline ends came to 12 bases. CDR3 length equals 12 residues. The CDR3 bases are TGTGCCATCCGACGGACGTCCAACGTCCTGACTTTC. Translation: CAIRRTSNVLTF.

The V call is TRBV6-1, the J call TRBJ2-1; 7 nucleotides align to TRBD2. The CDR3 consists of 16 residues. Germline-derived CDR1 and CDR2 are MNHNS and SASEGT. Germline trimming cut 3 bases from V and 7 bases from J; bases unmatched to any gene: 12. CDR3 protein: CASSEGSGRGWNEQFF. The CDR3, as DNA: TGTGCCAGCAGTGAGGGGTCTGGGCGGGGGTGGAATGAGCAGTTCTTC.

The CDR3 DNA follows: TGTGCCAGCAGTATGACAGTGGCTAACTATGGCTACACCTTC. Its translation: CASSMTVANYGYTF. The chain combines TRBV2 with TRBJ1-2; possible D gene TRBD1, 5 bases. Germline lookup yields CDR1 SNHLY and CDR2 FYNNEI. The V end was cut by 5 bases, the J end by 0 bases, with 10 bases between. This CDR3 has 14 residues.

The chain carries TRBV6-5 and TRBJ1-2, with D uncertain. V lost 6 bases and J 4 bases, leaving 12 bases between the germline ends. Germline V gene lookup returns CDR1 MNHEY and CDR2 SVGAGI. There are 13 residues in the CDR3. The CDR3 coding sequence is TGTGCCAGCAGCGACCCCGGGTCCTATGGCTACACCTTC. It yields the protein CASSDPGSYGYTF.

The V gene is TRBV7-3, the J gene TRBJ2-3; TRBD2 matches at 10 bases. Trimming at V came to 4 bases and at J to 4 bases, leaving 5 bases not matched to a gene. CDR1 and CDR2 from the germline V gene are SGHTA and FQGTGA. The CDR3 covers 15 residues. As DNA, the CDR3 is TGTGCCAGCAGCTCCCCGGGACTAGCGTCAGATACGCAGTATTTT. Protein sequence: CASSSPGLASDTQYF. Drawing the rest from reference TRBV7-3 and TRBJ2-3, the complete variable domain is GAGVSQTPSNKVTEKGKYVELRCDPISGHTALYWYRQSLGQGPEFLIYFQGTGAADDSGLPNDRFFAVRPEGSVSTLKIQRTERGDSAVYLCASSSPGLASDTQYFGPGTRLTVL.

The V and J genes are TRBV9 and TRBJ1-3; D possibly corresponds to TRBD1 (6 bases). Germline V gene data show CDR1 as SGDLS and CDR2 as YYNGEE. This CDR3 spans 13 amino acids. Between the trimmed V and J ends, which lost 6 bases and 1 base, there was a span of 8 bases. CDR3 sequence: CASTQGSGNTIYF. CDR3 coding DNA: TGTGCCAGCACCCAGGGGTCTGGAAACACCATATATTTT.

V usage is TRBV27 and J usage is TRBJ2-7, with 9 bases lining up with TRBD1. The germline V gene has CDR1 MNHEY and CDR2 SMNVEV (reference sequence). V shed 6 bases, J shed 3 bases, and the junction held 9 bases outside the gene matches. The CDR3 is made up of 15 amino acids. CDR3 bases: TGTGCCAGCAGACCCGACAGGGGGTCCTTCTACGAGCAGTACTTC. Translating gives CASRPDRGSFYEQYF.

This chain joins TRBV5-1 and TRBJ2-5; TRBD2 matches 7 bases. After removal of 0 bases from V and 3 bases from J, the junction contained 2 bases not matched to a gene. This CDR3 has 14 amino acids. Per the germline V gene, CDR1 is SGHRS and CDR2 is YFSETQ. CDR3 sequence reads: CASSLESGEETQYF. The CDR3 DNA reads TGCGCCAGCAGCTTGGAGAGCGGGGAAGAGACCCAGTACTTC.

The CDR3 is CASSLRQTEGYTF. CDR3 DNA sequence: TGTGCCAGCAGCCTTAGACAGACTGAAGGCTACACCTTC. The chain is built from TRBV2 and TRBJ1-2; TRBD1 is a possible D gene (5 bases). CDR1 and CDR2 (germline): SNHLY, FYNNEI. The CDR3 is 13 residues long. The V and J ends lost 6 bases and 8 bases respectively, with 16 bases between them.

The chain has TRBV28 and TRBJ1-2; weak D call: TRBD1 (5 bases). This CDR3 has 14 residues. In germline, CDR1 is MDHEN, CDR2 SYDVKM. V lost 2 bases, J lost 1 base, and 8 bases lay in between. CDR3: CASSLGGRNYGYTF. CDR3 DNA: TGTGCCAGCAGTTTAGGGGGACGTAACTATGGCTACACCTTC.

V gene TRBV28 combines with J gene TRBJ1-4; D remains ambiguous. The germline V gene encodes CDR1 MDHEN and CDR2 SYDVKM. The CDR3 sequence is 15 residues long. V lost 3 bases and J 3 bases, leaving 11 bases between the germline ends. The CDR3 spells CASSLQGWANEKLFF. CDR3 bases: TGTGCCAGCAGTTTGCAAGGGTGGGCTAATGAAAAACTGTTTTTT.

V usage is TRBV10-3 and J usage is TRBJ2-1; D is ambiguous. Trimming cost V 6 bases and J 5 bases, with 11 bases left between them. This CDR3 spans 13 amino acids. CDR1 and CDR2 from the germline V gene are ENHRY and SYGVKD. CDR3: CAIRAGGDNEQFF. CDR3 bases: TGTGCCATCAGAGCTGGTGGGGACAATGAGCAGTTCTTC.